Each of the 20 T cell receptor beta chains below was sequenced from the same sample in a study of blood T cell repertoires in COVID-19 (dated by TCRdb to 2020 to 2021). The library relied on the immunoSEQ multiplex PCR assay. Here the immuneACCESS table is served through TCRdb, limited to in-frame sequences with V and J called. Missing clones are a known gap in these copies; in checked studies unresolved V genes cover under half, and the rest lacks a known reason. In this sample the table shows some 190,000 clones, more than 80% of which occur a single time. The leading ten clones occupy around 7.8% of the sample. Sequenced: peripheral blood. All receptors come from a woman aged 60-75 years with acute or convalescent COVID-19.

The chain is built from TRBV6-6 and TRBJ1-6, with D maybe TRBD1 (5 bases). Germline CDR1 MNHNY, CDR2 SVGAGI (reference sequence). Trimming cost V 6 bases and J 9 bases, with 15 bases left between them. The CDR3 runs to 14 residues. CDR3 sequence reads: CASSPQGSGSPLHF. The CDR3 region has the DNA TGTGCCAGCAGCCCCCAGGGCTCCGGTTCACCCCTCCACTTT.

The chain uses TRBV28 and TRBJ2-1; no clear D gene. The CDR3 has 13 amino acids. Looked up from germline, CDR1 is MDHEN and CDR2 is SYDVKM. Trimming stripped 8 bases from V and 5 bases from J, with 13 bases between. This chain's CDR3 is CASLGLLDNEQFF. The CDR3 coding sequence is TGTGCCAGCCTCGGTCTTTTGGACAATGAGCAGTTCTTC.

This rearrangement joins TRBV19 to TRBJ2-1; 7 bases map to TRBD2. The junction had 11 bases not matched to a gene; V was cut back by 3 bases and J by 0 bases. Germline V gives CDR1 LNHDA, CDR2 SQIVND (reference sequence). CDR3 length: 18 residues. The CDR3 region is CASSIRAGTTSSYNEQFF. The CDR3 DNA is TGTGCCAGTAGTATTAGGGCGGGGACTACGAGCTCCTACAATGAGCAGTTCTTC.

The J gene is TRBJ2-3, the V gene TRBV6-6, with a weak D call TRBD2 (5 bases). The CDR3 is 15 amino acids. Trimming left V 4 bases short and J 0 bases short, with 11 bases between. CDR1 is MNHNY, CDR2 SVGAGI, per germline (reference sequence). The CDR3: CASSSPSGSTDTQYF. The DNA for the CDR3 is TGTGCCAGCAGTTCCCCCAGCGGTAGCACAGATACGCAGTATTTT.

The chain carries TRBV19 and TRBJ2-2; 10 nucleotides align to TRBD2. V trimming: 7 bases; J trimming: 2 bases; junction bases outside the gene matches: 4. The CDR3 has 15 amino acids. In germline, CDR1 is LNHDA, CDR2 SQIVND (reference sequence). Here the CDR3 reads CASTGTSVNTGELFF. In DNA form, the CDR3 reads TGTGCCAGTACCGGGACTAGCGTTAACACCGGGGAGCTGTTTTTT.

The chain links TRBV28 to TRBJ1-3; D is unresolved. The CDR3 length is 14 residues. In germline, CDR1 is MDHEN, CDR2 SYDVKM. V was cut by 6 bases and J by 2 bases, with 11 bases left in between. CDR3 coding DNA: TGTGCCAGCAGAGTAGGAGGAGCTGGAAACACCATATATTTT. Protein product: CASRVGGAGNTIYF.

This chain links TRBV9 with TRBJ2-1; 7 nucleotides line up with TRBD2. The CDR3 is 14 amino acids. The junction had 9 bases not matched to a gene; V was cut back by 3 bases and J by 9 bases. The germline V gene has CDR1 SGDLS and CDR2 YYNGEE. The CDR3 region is CASSAAPGGSEQFF. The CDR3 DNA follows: TGTGCCAGCAGCGCTGCTCCGGGAGGATCTGAGCAGTTCTTC.

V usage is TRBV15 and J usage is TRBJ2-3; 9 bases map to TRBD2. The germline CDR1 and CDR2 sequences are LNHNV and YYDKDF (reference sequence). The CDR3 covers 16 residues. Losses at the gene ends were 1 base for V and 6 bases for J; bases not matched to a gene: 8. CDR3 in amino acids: CATSRGSSGIGDTQYF. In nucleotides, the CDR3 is TGTGCCACCAGCAGAGGGTCTAGCGGGATCGGGGATACGCAGTATTTT.

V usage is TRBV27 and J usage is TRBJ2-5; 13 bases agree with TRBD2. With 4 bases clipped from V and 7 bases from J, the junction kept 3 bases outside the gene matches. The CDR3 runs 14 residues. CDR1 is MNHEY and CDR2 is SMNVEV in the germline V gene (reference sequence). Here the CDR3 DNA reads TGTGCCAGCAGTTCGACTAGCGGGAGGCGGACCCAGTACTTC. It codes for CASSSTSGRRTQYF.

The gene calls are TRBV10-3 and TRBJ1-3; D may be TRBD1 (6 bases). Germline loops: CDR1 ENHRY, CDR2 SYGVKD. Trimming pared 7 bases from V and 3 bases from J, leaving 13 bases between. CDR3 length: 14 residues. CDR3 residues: CAITPPDSGNTIYF. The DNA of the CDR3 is TGTGCCATCACCCCTCCGGACAGTGGAAACACCATATATTTT.

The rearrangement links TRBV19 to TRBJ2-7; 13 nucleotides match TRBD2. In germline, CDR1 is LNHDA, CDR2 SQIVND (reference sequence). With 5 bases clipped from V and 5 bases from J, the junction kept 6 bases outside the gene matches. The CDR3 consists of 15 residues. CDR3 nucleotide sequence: TGTGCCAGTAGTCCCGGACTAGCGGGAGAGCACGAGCAGTACTTC. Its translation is CASSPGLAGEHEQYF.

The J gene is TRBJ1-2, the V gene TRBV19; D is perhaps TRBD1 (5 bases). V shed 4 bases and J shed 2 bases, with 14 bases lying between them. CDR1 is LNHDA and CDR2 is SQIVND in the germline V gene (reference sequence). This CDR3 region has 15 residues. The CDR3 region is CASSTLRVRNYGYTF. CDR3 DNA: TGTGCCAGTAGTACCCTCAGGGTGCGGAACTATGGCTACACCTTC.

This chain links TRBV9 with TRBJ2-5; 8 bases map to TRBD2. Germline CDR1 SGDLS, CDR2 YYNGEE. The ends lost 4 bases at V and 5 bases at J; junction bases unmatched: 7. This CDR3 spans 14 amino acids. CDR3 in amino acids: CASSPRGGTETQYF. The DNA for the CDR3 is TGTGCCAGCAGCCCCCGGGGGGGAACGGAGACCCAGTACTTC.

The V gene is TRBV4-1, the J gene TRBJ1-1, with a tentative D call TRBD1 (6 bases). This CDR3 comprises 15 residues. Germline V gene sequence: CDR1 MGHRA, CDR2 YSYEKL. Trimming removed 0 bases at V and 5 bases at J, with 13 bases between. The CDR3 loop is CASSQDNRDETEAFF. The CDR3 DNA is TGCGCCAGCAGCCAAGATAACAGGGATGAGACTGAAGCTTTCTTT.

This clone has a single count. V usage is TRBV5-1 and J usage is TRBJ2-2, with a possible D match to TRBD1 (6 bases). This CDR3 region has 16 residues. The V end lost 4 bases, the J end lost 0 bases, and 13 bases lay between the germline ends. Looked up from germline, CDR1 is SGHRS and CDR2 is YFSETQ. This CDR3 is CASSPDRLANTGELFF. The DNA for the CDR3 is TGCGCCAGCAGCCCCGACAGGCTCGCGAACACCGGGGAGCTGTTTTTT.

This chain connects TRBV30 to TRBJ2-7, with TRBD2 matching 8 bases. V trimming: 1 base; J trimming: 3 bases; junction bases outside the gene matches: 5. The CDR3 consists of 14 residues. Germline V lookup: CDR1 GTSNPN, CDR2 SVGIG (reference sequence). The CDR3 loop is CAWSGTSRFYEQYF. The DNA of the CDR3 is TGTGCCTGGAGTGGGACTAGCCGCTTCTACGAGCAGTACTTC.

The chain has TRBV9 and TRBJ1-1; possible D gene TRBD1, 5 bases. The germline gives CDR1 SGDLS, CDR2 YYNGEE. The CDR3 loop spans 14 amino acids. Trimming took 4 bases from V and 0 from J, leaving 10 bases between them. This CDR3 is CASSSGSLNTEAFF. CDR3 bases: TGTGCCAGCAGCTCAGGGTCCCTGAACACTGAAGCTTTCTTT.

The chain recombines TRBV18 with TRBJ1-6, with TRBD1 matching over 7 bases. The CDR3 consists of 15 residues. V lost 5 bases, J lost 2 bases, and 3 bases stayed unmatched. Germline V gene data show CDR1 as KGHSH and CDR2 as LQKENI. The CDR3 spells CASSKGQAYNSPLHF. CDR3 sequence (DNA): TGTGCCAGCTCAAAAGGACAGGCCTATAATTCACCCCTCCACTTT.

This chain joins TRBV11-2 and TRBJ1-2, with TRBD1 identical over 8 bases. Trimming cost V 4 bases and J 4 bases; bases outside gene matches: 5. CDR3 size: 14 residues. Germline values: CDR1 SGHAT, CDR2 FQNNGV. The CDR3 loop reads CASSSQGALYGYTF. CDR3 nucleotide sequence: TGTGCCAGCAGCTCCCAGGGGGCCCTCTATGGCTACACCTTC.

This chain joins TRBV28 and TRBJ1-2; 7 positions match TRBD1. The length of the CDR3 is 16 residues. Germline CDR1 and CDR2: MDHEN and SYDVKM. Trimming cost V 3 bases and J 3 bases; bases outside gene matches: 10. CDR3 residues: CASSLPGDTGDYGYTF. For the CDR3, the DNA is TGTGCCAGCAGTTTGCCAGGGGACACAGGGGACTATGGCTACACCTTC.